This TCR beta chain appears in the sequencing data of a study of spatial heterogeneity in lung cancer. The time point here: sample taken at primary tumor resection. Unsorted whole RNA of tumor, nontumor lung or frozen PBMC was sequenced. The CDR3 runs 15 residues. CDR1 and CDR2 (germline): LNHDA, SQIVND (reference sequence). V lost 6 bases, J lost 1 base, and 12 bases lay in between. The sample holds many counts of this clonotype. TCRdb reprocessed the 5' RACE reads via MiXCR and lists one record per CDR3 protein. The sample lists approximately 39,000 distinct CDR3 sequences; roughly 7.2% were seen once.

Sequenced material: PBMCs, taken at surgery. The TCR comes from a female donor with early-stage non-small cell lung cancer. The rearrangement uses TRBV19 and TRBJ2-2, with D possibly called TRBD1 or TRBD2 (5 bases each). Written as DNA, the CDR3 is TGTGCCAGTAGGTCCGGGACGGTGAACACCGGGGAGCTGTTTTTT. Translated, it gives CASRSGTVNTGELFF.